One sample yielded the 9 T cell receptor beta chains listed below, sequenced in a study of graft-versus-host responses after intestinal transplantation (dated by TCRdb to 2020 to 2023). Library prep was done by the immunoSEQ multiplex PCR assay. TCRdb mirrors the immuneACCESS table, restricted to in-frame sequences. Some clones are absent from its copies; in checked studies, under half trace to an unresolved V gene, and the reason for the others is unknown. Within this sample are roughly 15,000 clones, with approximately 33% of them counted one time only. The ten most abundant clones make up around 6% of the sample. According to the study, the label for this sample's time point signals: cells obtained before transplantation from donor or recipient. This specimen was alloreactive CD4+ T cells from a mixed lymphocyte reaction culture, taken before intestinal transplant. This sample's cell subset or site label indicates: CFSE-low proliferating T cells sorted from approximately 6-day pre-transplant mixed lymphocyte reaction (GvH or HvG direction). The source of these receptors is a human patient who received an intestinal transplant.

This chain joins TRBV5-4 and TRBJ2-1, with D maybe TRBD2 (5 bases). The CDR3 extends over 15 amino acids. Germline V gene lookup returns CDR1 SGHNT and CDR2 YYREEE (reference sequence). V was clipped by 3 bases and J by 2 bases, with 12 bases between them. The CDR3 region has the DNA TGTGCCAGCAGCTCCAGAACTAGGGCCTACAATGAGCAGTTCTTC. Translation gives CASSSRTRAYNEQFF.

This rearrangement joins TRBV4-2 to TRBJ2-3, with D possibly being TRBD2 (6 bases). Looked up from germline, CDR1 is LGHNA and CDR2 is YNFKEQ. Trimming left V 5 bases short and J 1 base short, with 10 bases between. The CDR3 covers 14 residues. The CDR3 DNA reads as TGTGCCAGCAGCTACGGGACTCGCACAGATACGCAGTATTTT. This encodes CASSYGTRTDTQYF.

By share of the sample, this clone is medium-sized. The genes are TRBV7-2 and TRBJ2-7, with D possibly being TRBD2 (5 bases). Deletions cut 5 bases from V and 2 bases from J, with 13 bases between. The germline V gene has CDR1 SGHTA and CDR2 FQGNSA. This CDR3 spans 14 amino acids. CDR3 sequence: CASSRPDGTYEQYF. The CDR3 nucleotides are TGTGCCAGCAGCCGCCCGGACGGGACCTACGAGCAGTACTTC.

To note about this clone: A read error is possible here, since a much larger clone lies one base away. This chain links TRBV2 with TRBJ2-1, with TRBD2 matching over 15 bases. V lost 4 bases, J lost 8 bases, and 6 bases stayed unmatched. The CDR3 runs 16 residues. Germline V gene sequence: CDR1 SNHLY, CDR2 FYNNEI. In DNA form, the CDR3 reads TGTGCCAGCAGTGGCGGACTAGCGGGAGGGCCGTATGAGCAGTTCTTC. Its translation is CASSGGLAGGPYEQFF.

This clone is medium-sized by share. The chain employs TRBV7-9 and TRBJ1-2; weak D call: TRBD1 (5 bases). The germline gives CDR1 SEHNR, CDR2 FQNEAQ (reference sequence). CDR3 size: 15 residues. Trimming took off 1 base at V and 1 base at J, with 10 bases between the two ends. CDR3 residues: CASSLVGDLNYGYTF. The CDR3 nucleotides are TGTGCCAGCAGCTTAGTAGGGGACCTTAACTATGGCTACACCTTC. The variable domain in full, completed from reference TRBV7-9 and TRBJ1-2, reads DTGVSQNPRHKITKRGQNVTFRCDPISEHNRLYWYRQTLGQGPEFLTYFQNEAQLEKSRLLSDRFSAERPKGSFSTLEIQRTEQGDSAMYLCASSLVGDLNYGYTFGSGTRLTVV.

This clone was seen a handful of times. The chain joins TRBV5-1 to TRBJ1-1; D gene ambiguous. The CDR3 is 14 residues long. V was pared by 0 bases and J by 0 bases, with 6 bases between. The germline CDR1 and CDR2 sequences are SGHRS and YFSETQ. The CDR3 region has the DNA TGCGCCAGCAGCTTGGTCGGAATGAACACTGAAGCTTTCTTT. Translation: CASSLVGMNTEAFF.

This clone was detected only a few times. The CDR3 sequence is CASSNRDRTYEQYF. CDR3 in DNA: TGTGCCAGCAGCAATCGGGACAGAACCTACGAGCAGTACTTC. The J gene is TRBJ2-7, the V gene TRBV21-1; the D call in the table, TRBD1, was not verified against the DNA. TRBV21-1 is a pseudogene locus. CDR3 length equals 14 residues.

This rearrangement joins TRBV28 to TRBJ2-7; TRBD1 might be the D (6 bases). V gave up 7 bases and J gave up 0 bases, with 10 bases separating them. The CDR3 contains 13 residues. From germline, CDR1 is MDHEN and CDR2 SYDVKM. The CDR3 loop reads CASTGDTSYEQYF. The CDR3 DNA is TGTGCCAGCACCGGGGACACCTCCTACGAGCAGTACTTC.

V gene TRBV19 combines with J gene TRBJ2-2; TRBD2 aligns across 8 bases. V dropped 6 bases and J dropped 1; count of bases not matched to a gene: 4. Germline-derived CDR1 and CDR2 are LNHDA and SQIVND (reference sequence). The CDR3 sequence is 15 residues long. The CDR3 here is CASRDSGKNTGELFF. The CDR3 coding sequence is TGTGCCAGTAGGGATAGCGGGAAGAACACCGGGGAGCTGTTTTTT.